This TCR beta chain was obtained from a study of T cell repertoires in cytomegalovirus infection. Findings and caveats of the study: Predominance within the ex vivo response was attributable to HLA-C-restricted CMV-specific TCR beta clonotypes.

As for this clonotype: Antigen specificity is unknown. At one end, the junction sequence differs from germline, possibly due to a read error.

TCRdb re-analysed the reads in MiXCR, keeping a single row per CDR3 protein. The sample has approximately 490,000 distinct CDR3 sequences; about 11% are singletons. The CDR3 has 15 residues. Germline V gene sequence: CDR1 MGHRA, CDR2 YSYEKL. The sample comprised PBMCs. The rearrangement uses TRBV4-1 and TRBJ1-1, with D possibly matching TRBD1 (5 bases). The sequence came from a human donor in good health (CMV status not recorded). Some clones in this sample may be carry-over from other donors' samples. The CDR3, as DNA: TGTGCCAGCAGCCATGCTCTGGGGGAGAACACTGAAGCTTTCTTT. Amino acid sequence: CASSHALGENTEAFF.